A single sample is the source of the 5 T cell receptor beta chains below, sequenced in a study of response to subunit inactivated influenza vaccine. MiXCR, run by TCRdb on the RT-PCR reads, gives a single entry per CDR3 protein. The table lists roughly 710,000 distinct CDR3 sequences, less than 15% of them singletons. The source material was PBMCs from blood, sampled 14 days before vaccination. The receptor set was obtained from a man between 50 and 59 years old who received an inactivated influenza vaccine.

CDR3 sequence reads: CASSLWGQSSGANVLTF. The CDR3 coding sequence is TGCGCCAGCAGCTTGTGGGGACAGTCCTCTGGGGCCAACGTCCTGACTTTC. This chain joins TRBV5-1 and TRBJ2-6; 7 nucleotides line up with TRBD1. Trimming took 1 base from V and 0 from J; bases not matched to a gene: 4. The length of the CDR3 is 17 residues. Germline V gives CDR1 SGHRS, CDR2 YFSETQ.

The V call is TRBV6-1, the J call TRBJ1-2, with D perhaps matching TRBD1 (6 bases). The V gene lost 7 bases and the J gene lost 5 bases, with 14 bases spanning the gap. CDR3 size: 13 residues. Looked up from germline, CDR1 is MNHNS and CDR2 is SASEGT. The CDR3 spells CASKAGTSYGYTF. CDR3 DNA: TGTGCCAGCAAGGCCGGGACAAGTTATGGCTACACCTTC.

This clonotype was seen ten or more times. This sequence joins TRBV28 and TRBJ1-4, with D perhaps matching TRBD1 (5 bases). The V gene lost 7 bases and the J gene lost 0 bases, with 15 bases spanning the gap. This CDR3 is built from 16 residues. Germline CDR1 MDHEN, CDR2 SYDVKM. CDR3 loop: CASNPPGGTTNEKLFF. The CDR3 nucleotides read TGTGCCAGCAACCCGCCGGGGGGGACAACTAATGAAAAACTGTTTTTT.

This clonotype was detected a few times. J is TRBJ1-4 and V is TRBV20-1; 7 nucleotides align to TRBD1. With V trimmed by 8 bases and J by 7 bases, 10 bases remained unmatched. This CDR3 is built from 13 residues. Germline V CDR1 and CDR2: DFQATT, SNEGSKA (reference sequence). The DNA of the CDR3 is TGCAGTACTTCGAGACAGGGCGGTGAAAAACTGTTTTTT. It is translated as CSTSRQGGEKLFF.

As concerns this clonotype: A read error is likely, as this CDR3 ends without the conserved phenylalanine or tryptophan. The limits of the CDR3 on the DNA are not certain, so only TCRdb's listed CDR3 is given. The rearrangement uses TRBV6-4 and TRBJ1-1. The CDR3 is 13 residues long, counting both termini. The germline gives CDR1 MRHNA, CDR2 SNTAGT. This chain's CDR3 is CASSENRDGPPFL.